The rows below give T cell receptor beta chains drawn from one sample of a study of human T cells and chemical hapten exposure. TCRdb recomputed calls from the RACE reads with MiXCR, one row per CDR3 protein. This sample yields around 200,000 distinct CDR3 sequences, of which around a quarter are seen a single time; 2% to 3% belongs to the top ten. The input for sequencing was whole blood, taken in connection with sensitization to the hapten diphenylcyclopropenone (DPC). These TCRs come from a woman aged 40 to 55 with alopecia areata. Some clones in this sample may be carry-over from other donors' samples. The conserved cysteine and the conserved F or W are not part of the CDR3 here.

j_call v_call cdr3_aa
TRBJ1-4 TRBV28 ASSLGSGATNEKLF
TRBJ2-1 TRBV12-3/TRBV12-4 ASSLAGGPSNEQF
TRBJ1-5 TRBV5-1 ASSPSQGYQPQH
TRBJ2-7 TRBV10-3 AIGVEGRMSEQY
TRBJ2-3 TRBV20-1 SARDTGQGSDTQY
TRBJ2-1 TRBV7-3 ASSLRSGQYNEQF
TRBJ2-2 TRBV12-3/TRBV12-4 ASSRTGNTGELF
TRBJ2-7 TRBV7-2 ASSPRTGRYEQY
TRBJ1-1 TRBV28 ASAPHGRTEAF
TRBJ1-6 TRBV6-5 ASSYSSFAGAPPYSPLH
TRBJ2-5 TRBV10-3 AISLEETQY
TRBJ1-1 TRBV20-1 SASGGPNTEAF
TRBJ1-4 TRBV2 ASSANTNEKLF
TRBJ1-1 TRBV20-1 SARRAFEAF
TRBJ2-2 TRBV20-1 SARSRANTGELF
TRBJ2-3 TRBV6-2/TRBV6-3 ASSRTDHFTDTQY
TRBJ2-7 TRBV10-3 AIRDSYEQY
TRBJ2-5 TRBV7-2 ASSLSPEMSGRPSRRY
TRBJ2-2 TRBV20-1 SAQRNTGELF
TRBJ2-3 TRBV20-1 SVLDGGGRDTQY
TRBJ2-3 TRBV4-3 ASSQVAQGRSGDTQY
TRBJ2-1 TRBV9 ASSVVGSAVNEQF
TRBJ2-7 TRBV11-1 ASSFSGSAGGYEQY
TRBJ2-2 TRBV9 ASSPAPSGELF
TRBJ2-7 TRBV16 ASSRVVGTLGEQY
TRBJ2-5 TRBV11-1 ASSRDPQTGAKETQY
TRBJ2-3 TRBV5-1 ASSFGAGGTDTQY
TRBJ2-2 TRBV20-1 SARDPRGHNTGELF
TRBJ2-6 TRBV6-2/TRBV6-3 ASSYRGTGANVLT
TRBJ1-6 TRBV6-6 ATDPSGSGSPLH
TRBJ2-1 TRBV20-1 SARDWVGNEQF
TRBJ2-7 TRBV20-1 SASPQSNYEQY
TRBJ2-5 TRBV21-1 ASSNLRGKETQY
TRBJ2-7 TRBV7-2 ASSLAGVYEQY
TRBJ2-5 TRBV6-1 ASSFDRVPQETQY
TRBJ1-5 TRBV30 AWSHDRGPQPQH
TRBJ2-1 TRBV29-1 SGGLAGVGGF
TRBJ2-1 TRBV29-1 SVEPEQF
TRBJ1-5 TRBV28 ATRGRTGGNQPQH
TRBJ2-7 TRBV19 ASRFTGSTGYEQY
TRBJ2-1 TRBV12-3/TRBV12-4 ASGAGGYNEQF
TRBJ1-4 TRBV7-2 ASSPRQWEKLF
TRBJ2-4 TRBV20-1 SARERDRGYIQY
TRBJ2-3 TRBV29-1 SVVGTGTRGDTQY
TRBJ1-6 TRBV28 ASSPDRAYDSPLH
TRBJ1-5 TRBV12-3/TRBV12-4 ASRVEPPSNQPQH
TRBJ2-7 TRBV28 ASSSSGTGMSEQY
TRBJ1-6 TRBV9 ASSVGEPNSPLH
TRBJ1-1 TRBV5-4 ASSPRGVPEGNTEAF
TRBJ1-5 TRBV5-6 ASSPGDRREHQPQH
TRBJ2-1 TRBV7-9 ASSRQLAGLYNEQF
TRBJ2-5 TRBV20-1 SAWVRETQY
TRBJ2-7 TRBV4-3 ASSQEPEHHEQY
TRBJ2-1 TRBV28 ASRGGTSGRNEQF